This T cell receptor (beta chain) comes out of a study of shared clonotypes between healthy human individuals. This clone was observed a handful of times. Its target is not known. Donors, healthy HIV-negative adults, lacked recent acute infections or vaccinations. A CD45RA+ naive subset and a CD45RA-negative memory subset were split from CD4+ cells. This CDR3 has 15 residues. The germline CDR1 and CDR2 sequences are SNHLY and FYNNEI. V gave up 5 bases and J gave up 1 base, with 14 bases separating them. Study-level findings and limits: Memory subsets generally showed smaller estimated richness than naive subsets did.

Sequenced by immunoSEQ multiplex PCR; TCRdb stores in-frame clones only, minus some. The sample shows 700,000 or so clones, less than 80% of them seen only once. The TCR originated in a young woman in good health. Sequencing was performed on memory CD4+ T cells sorted from blood. The subset was: CD45RA-negative fraction. The V gene is TRBV2, the J gene TRBJ1-1; D uncertain. The CDR3 protein is CASSFDPHSNTEAFF. The CDR3 DNA is TGTGCCAGCAGTTTTGACCCTCACTCGAACACTGAAGCTTTCTTT.